The 2 T cell receptor beta chains below all came from one sample that was sequenced in a study of regulatory T cells in long-lasting Graves disease. HTBI primers from iRepertoire and Arm-PCR of CDR3 regions yielded the TCR beta libraries. One entry per CDR3 protein, called by TCRdb with MiXCR from the multiplex PCR reads. The sample includes more than 400,000 distinct CDR3 sequences, less than 20% of them seen just once. The time point was: newly diagnosed GD, antithyroid drugs for less than 3 months. Researchers made the TCR library from RNA that was extracted from PBMCs. The same sample was also studied in work on T cells in Graves' hyperthyroidism and ophthalmopathy.

This specimen was peripheral blood mononuclear cells (PBMCs), taken at new diagnosis, from a patient treated with antithyroid drugs. The receptor set was obtained from a woman aged 25 to 39 with Graves disease.

This clonotype was seen only a few times. J is TRBJ2-3 and V is TRBV19; D not certain. Per germline, CDR1 LNHDA and CDR2 SQIVND (reference sequence). There are 16 residues in the CDR3. V shed 9 bases and J shed 1 base, with 20 bases lying between them. CDR3: CASRSGWISGTDTQYF. The DNA of the CDR3 is TGTGCCAGCCGCTCCGGTTGGATATCGGGCACAGATACGCAGTATTTT.

This chain uses TRBV6-2 or TRBV6-3 with TRBJ1-3; D remains unclear. The V end was cut by 2 bases, the J end by 1 base, with 6 bases between. Germline V gene sequence: CDR1 MNHEY, CDR2 SVGEGT. The CDR3 contains 14 residues. The CDR3 is CASSYSMSGNTIYF. The CDR3 bases are TGTGCCAGCAGTTACAGCATGTCTGGAAACACCATATATTTT.